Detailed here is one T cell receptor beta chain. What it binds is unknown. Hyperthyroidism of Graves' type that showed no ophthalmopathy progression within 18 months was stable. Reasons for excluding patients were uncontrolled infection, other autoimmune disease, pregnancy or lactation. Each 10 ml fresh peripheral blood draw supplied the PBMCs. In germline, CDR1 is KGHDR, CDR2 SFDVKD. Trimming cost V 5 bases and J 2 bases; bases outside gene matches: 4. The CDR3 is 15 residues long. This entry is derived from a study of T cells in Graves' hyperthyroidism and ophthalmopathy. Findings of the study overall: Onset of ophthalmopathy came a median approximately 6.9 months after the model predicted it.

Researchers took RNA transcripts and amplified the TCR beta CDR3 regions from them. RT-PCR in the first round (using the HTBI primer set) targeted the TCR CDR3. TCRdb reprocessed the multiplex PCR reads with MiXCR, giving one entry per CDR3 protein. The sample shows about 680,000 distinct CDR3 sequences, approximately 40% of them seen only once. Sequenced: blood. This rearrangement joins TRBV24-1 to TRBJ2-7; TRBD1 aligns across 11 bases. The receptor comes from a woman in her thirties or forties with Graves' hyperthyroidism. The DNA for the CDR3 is TGTGCCACCAGTGGCGGACAGGGGGCACCCTACGAGCAGTACTTC. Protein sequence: CATSGGQGAPYEQYF.